These T cell receptor beta chains were read from a single sample in a study of T cells in Graves' hyperthyroidism and ophthalmopathy. Using its own MiXCR run on the multiplex PCR reads, TCRdb lists one record per CDR3 protein. The sample contains roughly 350,000 distinct CDR3 sequences, roughly 13% of which appear only once. Sequencing was performed on blood. The source is a young woman with Graves' hyperthyroidism. Each CDR3 is given with its conserved first and last residue. A D gene is named only where the DNA matches it firmly. Part of the rows lack a size; the others show once, few, many or a class for expanded clones.

CDR3,DNA,D,V,size,J
CSANGQGAGPTNEKLFF,TGCAGTGCTAATGGACAGGGGGCAGGGCCAACTAATGAAAAACTGTTTTTT,TRBD1,TRBV20-1,few,TRBJ1-4
CSASVGERPYNEQFF,TGCAGCGCCTCGGTCGGGGAGAGGCCCTACAATGAGCAGTTCTTC,NA,TRBV29-1,many,TRBJ2-1
CASNPVGETQYF,TGTGCCAGCAACCCGGTTGGGGAGACCCAGTACTTC,NA,TRBV2,many,TRBJ2-5
CASSPTLGRNEQFF,TGCGCCAGCAGCCCTACCCTTGGCCGGAATGAGCAGTTCTTC,NA,TRBV5-1,many,TRBJ2-1
CASSPPLVAGSSTDTQYF,TGTGCCAGCAGTCCCCCTCTGGTAGCGGGATCAAGCACAGATACGCAGTATTTT,TRBD2,TRBV28,NA,TRBJ2-3
CASSPGPGQGAAEQYF,TGTGCCAGCAGTCCGGGACCGGGACAGGGGGCCGCCGAGCAGTACTTC,TRBD1,TRBV28,NA,TRBJ2-7
CASREPGQGPAFF,TGTGCCAGCAGAGAACCGGGACAGGGGCCAGCTTTCTTT,TRBD1,TRBV12-3/TRBV12-4,many,TRBJ1-1
CASSLVSSGANVLTF,TGTGCCAGTAGTCTCGTGTCCTCTGGGGCCAACGTCCTGACTTTC,NA,TRBV19,few,TRBJ2-6
CATSISGEETQYF,TGTGCCACCAGCATATCAGGGGAAGAGACCCAGTACTTC,NA,TRBV15,many,TRBJ2-5
CAWSVSGRSRGEQYF,TGTGCCTGGAGTGTTAGCGGGAGGTCCAGAGGGGAGCAGTACTTC,TRBD2,TRBV30,NA,TRBJ2-7
CASPPIQQVDTQYF,TGTGCCAGCCCACCTATCCAACAAGTAGATACGCAGTATTTT,NA,TRBV7-9,many,TRBJ2-3
CASSPKWVGGEQYF,TGTGCCAGCAGCCCAAAATGGGTAGGGGGGGAGCAGTACTTC,NA,TRBV14,NA,TRBJ2-7
CASSRDSNYGYTF,TGTGCCAGCAGCCGGGACAGCAACTATGGCTACACCTTC,TRBD1,TRBV7-9,NA,TRBJ1-2
CASSSAGGQEAQYF,TGTGCCAGCAGCTCCGCGGGGGGCCAAGAGGCCCAGTACTTC,TRBD2,TRBV11-2,few,TRBJ2-5
CASTRPGTGNEKLFF,TGTGCCAGTACCCGCCCCGGGACAGGGAATGAAAAACTGTTTTTT,TRBD1,TRBV19,NA,TRBJ1-4
CASRQGERGTGELFF,TGTGCCAGCCGTCAGGGAGAAAGGGGCACCGGGGAGCTGTTTTTT,NA,TRBV2,many,TRBJ2-2
CASSKGRRVIQETQYF,TGTGCCAGCAGTAAAGGGCGTCGAGTGATTCAAGAGACCCAGTACTTC,NA,TRBV25-1,many,TRBJ2-5
CASSPRTSGPQETQYF,TGTGCCAGCAGCCCACGGACTAGCGGGCCCCAAGAGACCCAGTACTTC,TRBD2,TRBV7-9,many,TRBJ2-5
CASSLTSGRENEQFF,TGTGCCAGCAGTCTAACTAGCGGGAGGGAAAATGAGCAGTTCTTC,TRBD2,TRBV12-3/TRBV12-4,many,TRBJ2-1
CAWRPTLLAERPYNEQFF,TGTGCCTGGAGGCCGACTCTCCTAGCGGAAAGGCCCTACAATGAGCAGTTCTTC,TRBD2,TRBV30,NA,TRBJ2-1
CASSLDYRTYEQYF,TGTGCCAGCAGCTTAGATTACCGAACCTACGAGCAGTACTTC,NA,TRBV7-9,many,TRBJ2-7
CATSRELNEQFF,TGTGCCACCAGCAGGGAATTAAATGAGCAGTTCTTC,NA,TRBV15,many,TRBJ2-1
CAWSESFYNEQFF,TGTGCCTGGAGTGAATCCTTCTACAATGAGCAGTTCTTC,NA,TRBV30,many,TRBJ2-1
CASSPPGLAGAEGVYNEQFF,TGTGCCAGCTCACCACCGGGACTAGCGGGAGCTGAGGGGGTATACAATGAGCAGTTCTTC,TRBD2,TRBV18,NA,TRBJ2-1
CATSRVGTRATEAFF,TGTGCCACCAGCAGAGTGGGGACCAGGGCGACTGAAGCTTTCTTT,NA,TRBV15,NA,TRBJ1-1
CASRLGSRRTEAFF,TGTGCCAGCCGCCTAGGGTCCAGAAGGACTGAAGCTTTCTTT,NA,TRBV28,many,TRBJ1-1
CASSSSGRRTGELFF,TGTGCCAGCAGCTCTAGCGGGAGGAGAACCGGGGAGCTGTTTTTT,TRBD2,TRBV7-9,few,TRBJ2-2
CASRDPPGTQYF,TGTGCCAGCAGGGATCCTCCAGGGACCCAGTACTTC,NA,TRBV6-5,NA,TRBJ2-5
CASSEGVDQPQHF,TGTGCCAGCAGTGAAGGGGTTGATCAGCCCCAGCATTTT,NA,TRBV6-1,many,TRBJ1-5
CSVEEGLGGVGTDTQYF,TGCAGCGTTGAAGAGGGGCTCGGGGGAGTAGGGACAGATACGCAGTATTTT,NA,TRBV29-1,NA,TRBJ2-3
CSVGTGSSTDTQYF,TGCAGCGTTGGGACAGGGAGTAGTACAGATACGCAGTATTTT,TRBD1,TRBV29-1,many,TRBJ2-3
CASTPSASGNTIYF,TGTGCCAGCACCCCATCCGCCTCTGGAAACACCATATATTTT,NA,TRBV28,many,TRBJ1-3
CASSDQGLEQYF,TGTGCCAGCAGTGACCAGGGTCTGGAGCAGTACTTC,NA,TRBV2,many,TRBJ2-7